This T cell receptor (beta chain) was obtained from a study of spatial heterogeneity in lung cancer. This clonotype was counted many times. As for time point: sample taken at primary tumor resection. Researchers sequenced whole RNA taken from tumor, nontumor lung or frozen PBMC without sorting. TCRdb recomputed calls from the 5' RACE reads with MiXCR, one row per CDR3 protein. The top ten hold 11% of the sample, which has about 48,000 distinct CDR3 sequences, approximately 5.3% seen once. CDR1 SGHDT and CDR2 YYEEEE come from the germline V gene. There are 15 residues in the CDR3. V lost 3 bases, J lost 1 base, and 12 bases lay in between.

The sequence derives from a male donor with early-stage non-small cell lung cancer. This chain joins TRBV5-6 and TRBJ2-3, with a weak D call TRBD2 (6 bases). Sequencing used PBMCs, obtained at surgery. CDR3 nucleotides: TGTGCCAGCAGCTGGAGGGACGGTGGCACAGATACGCAGTATTTT. Translating gives CASSWRDGGTDTQYF.